These 25 T cell receptor beta chains originate from one sample sequenced in a study of metastatic and nonmetastatic thyroid tumors. No treatment of any kind had been given to any patient before thyroid surgery. Through MiXCR, TCRdb re-clonotyped the PCR reads. The table has just over 30,000 clones, under 25% seen once. Sequencing was carried out using blood. The receptors shown here come from a female donor with papillary thyroid cancer or a benign thyroid nodule (not recorded which). Some clones in this sample may be carry-over from other donors' samples.

In its sample, this clone was seen many times. The CDR3 loop is CASSSSDSNYGYTF. In DNA, the CDR3 is TGTGCCAGCTCATCTTCAGACAGTAACTATGGCTACACCTTC. This sequence joins TRBV18 and TRBJ1-2; TRBD1 might be the D (5 bases). The CDR3 runs 14 residues. Germline lookup yields CDR1 KGHSH and CDR2 LQKENI. V lost 5 bases and J lost 1, with 11 bases in between.

This clone was detected many times. This chain connects TRBV18 to TRBJ1-1; D may be TRBD1 (6 bases). The V and J ends lost 1 base and 2 bases respectively, with 11 bases between them. CDR3 size: 15 residues. Germline values: CDR1 KGHSH, CDR2 LQKENI. The CDR3 loop is CASSPREGVNTEAFF. In DNA, the CDR3 is TGTGCCAGCTCACCACGGGAGGGGGTTAACACTGAAGCTTTCTTT. Drawing the rest from reference TRBV18 and TRBJ1-1, the complete variable domain is NAGVMQNPRHLVRRRGQEARLRCSPMKGHSHVYWYRQLPEEGLKFMVYLQKENIIDESGMPKERFSAEFPKEGPSILRIQQVVRGDSAAYFCASSPREGVNTEAFFGQGTRLTVV.

J is TRBJ2-7 and V is TRBV6-1, with D perhaps TRBD1 (6 bases). The CDR3 extends over 12 amino acids. Germline CDR1 reads MNHNS; CDR2 reads SASEGT. The ends were cut back, 6 bases at V and 2 bases at J, with 8 bases in the middle. The CDR3 spells CASSGQTYEQYF. In DNA form, the CDR3 reads TGTGCCAGCAGCGGACAGACCTACGAGCAGTACTTC.

The gene calls are TRBV4-1 and TRBJ1-6; D call uncertain. From germline, CDR1 is MGHRA and CDR2 YSYEKL. The CDR3 totals 13 residues. V lost 0 bases and J lost 7, with 4 bases in between. CDR3 region: CASSQEDNSPLHF. The CDR3 bases are TGCGCCAGCAGCCAAGAGGACAATTCACCCCTCCACTTT.

This clone was seen a handful of times. This may come from a read error, since a much larger clone is one base off. The chain links TRBV20-1 to TRBJ1-1; D is unclear. The CDR3 is made up of 12 amino acids. Germline V lookup: CDR1 DFQATT, CDR2 SNEGSKA (reference sequence). Here the CDR3 DNA reads TGCAGTGCTAGCCCGGTGAACACTGAAGCTTGCTTT. Protein product: CSASPVNTEACF.

This clone was found many times. The genes are TRBV12-3 or TRBV12-4 and TRBJ1-2; D unclear. V gave up 7 bases and J gave up 10 bases, with 19 bases separating them. The CDR3 contains 13 residues. CDR3: CASTKQQLSSYTF. In DNA, the CDR3 is TGTGCCAGCACCAAACAACAGCTATCTTCCTACACCTTC.

A few counts support this clone. The CDR3 here is CASSFGQGSYEQYF. Here the CDR3 DNA reads TGTGCCAGCAGTTTCGGACAGGGCTCCTACGAGCAGTACTTC. The genes are TRBV28 and TRBJ2-7; TRBD1 matches at 8 bases. CDR3 length: 14 residues. Germline V lookup: CDR1 MDHEN, CDR2 SYDVKM. V gave up 3 bases and J gave up 0 bases; unmatched junction bases: 1.

This clone was found many times. This chain connects TRBV5-1 to TRBJ2-7; D is uncertain. Trimming took 2 bases from V and 2 from J, leaving 8 bases between them. The CDR3 is 13 amino acids. In germline, CDR1 is SGHRS, CDR2 YFSETQ. This CDR3 reads CASSFADTYEQYF. The CDR3 DNA sequence: TGCGCCAGCAGCTTTGCAGATACCTACGAGCAGTACTTC.

For this clone: Possible read error: a much larger clone is one base away. CDR3 region: CASSPPGHRNTEAFF. The CDR3 region has the DNA TGCGCCAGCAGCCCGCCGGGACACCGGAACACTGAAGCTTTCTTT. The chain joins TRBV5-1 to TRBJ1-1; D perhaps matches TRBD1 (6 bases). Germline loops: CDR1 SGHRS, CDR2 YFSETQ. The length of the CDR3 is 15 residues. V lost 4 bases and J 1 base, leaving 14 bases between the germline ends.

V and J are TRBV7-8 and TRBJ2-1, with D maybe TRBD2 (5 bases). CDR1 and CDR2 (germline): SGHVS, FQNEAQ. Trimming pared 5 bases from V and 1 base from J, leaving 12 bases between. The CDR3 runs to 15 residues. The CDR3 DNA reads TGTGCCAGCAGCCCCGCGGGCAGATCCTACAATGAGCAGTTCTTC. It is translated as CASSPAGRSYNEQFF.

This clone was observed many times. With a much larger clone just one base away, this may be a read error. The rearrangement joins TRBV6-1 to TRBJ1-2, with 8 positions matching TRBD1. Unmatched junction bases numbered 15, after V lost 7 bases and J lost 2 bases. The germline V gene has CDR1 MNHNS and CDR2 SASEGT. This CDR3 is 17 amino acids long. For the CDR3, the DNA is TGTGCCAGCAATCAATTCGCAGGGGGCGAGGAGAACTATGGCTACACCTTC. Protein: CASNQFAGGEENYGYTF.

This rearrangement joins TRBV28 to TRBJ2-1; no firm D call. With 5 bases removed from V and 2 bases from J, the gap between germline ends came to 7 bases. Germline V gives CDR1 MDHEN, CDR2 SYDVKM. This CDR3 has 13 amino acids. The CDR3 DNA sequence: TGTGCCAGCAGTCTTTGGACCTACAATGAGCAGTTCTTC. This encodes CASSLWTYNEQFF. The full variable domain, rest sourced from reference TRBV28 and TRBJ2-1, is DVKVTQSSRYLVKRTGEKVFLECVQDMDHENMFWYRQDPGLGLRLIYFSYDVKMKEKGDIPEGYSVSREKKERFSLILESASTNQTSMYLCASSLWTYNEQFFGPGTRLTVL.

This clone rates as medium-sized. V gene TRBV6-1 combines with J gene TRBJ2-1, with a weak D call TRBD1 (6 bases). Between the trimmed V and J ends, which lost 7 bases and 5 bases, there was a span of 12 bases. The CDR3 sequence is 13 residues long. Germline CDR1 and CDR2: MNHNS and SASEGT. CDR3 bases: TGTGCCAGCAATTACGACAGGAACAATGAGCAGTTCTTC. It is translated as CASNYDRNNEQFF.

This clone was seen at least ten times. The genes are TRBV5-1 and TRBJ1-1; D unclear. Germline CDR1 reads SGHRS; CDR2 reads YFSETQ. This CDR3 has 15 amino acids. Between the trimmed V and J ends, which lost 1 base and 2 bases, there was a span of 12 bases. CDR3 nucleotides: TGCGCCAGCAGCTTGCCGGGTGATTATAACACTGAAGCTTTCTTT. Its protein product is CASSLPGDYNTEAFF.

The chain combines TRBV28 with TRBJ1-2; 7 bases align to TRBD1. V lost 6 bases, J lost 8 bases, and 12 bases stayed unmatched. Germline CDR1 reads MDHEN; CDR2 reads SYDVKM. CDR3 length: 14 residues. As DNA, the CDR3 is TGTGCCAGCAGCTTCGCATTAGGGGGCTCAGGCTACACCTTC. Protein product: CASSFALGGSGYTF.

Here the CDR3 DNA reads TGTGCCAGCAGTTACTGCGGGACTAGCGGGGGGGTGGGGGATGAGCAGTTCTTC. Translation: CASSYCGTSGGVGDEQFF. This chain links TRBV6-2 or TRBV6-3 with TRBJ2-1, with 16 bases identical to TRBD2. V was clipped by 1 base and J by 8 bases; unmatched bases: 8. The CDR3 is 18 residues long. Germline V lookup: CDR1 MNHEY, CDR2 SVGEGT.

This clone was detected a few times. The gene calls are TRBV28 and TRBJ2-5; D is uncertain. V gave up 1 base and J gave up 2 bases, with 2 bases separating them. Germline CDR1 reads MDHEN; CDR2 reads SYDVKM. CDR3 length: 12 amino acids. The CDR3 nucleotides read TGTGCCAGCAGTTTATCGCAAGAGACCCAGTACTTC. It codes for CASSLSQETQYF. Using reference TRBV28 and TRBJ2-5 for the parts outside the CDR3, the full variable domain is DVKVTQSSRYLVKRTGEKVFLECVQDMDHENMFWYRQDPGLGLRLIYFSYDVKMKEKGDIPEGYSVSREKKERFSLILESASTNQTSMYLCASSLSQETQYFGPGTRLLVL.

This clone was detected ten times or more. V gene TRBV5-1 combines with J gene TRBJ1-2; TRBD1 agrees at 8 bases. The V segment lost 4 bases and the J segment 5 bases; nucleotides outside the gene matches: 10. This CDR3 has 15 amino acids. Per germline, CDR1 SGHRS and CDR2 YFSETQ. The CDR3 DNA reads as TGCGCCAGCAGCGTAGGACAGGGACTGGGGTATGGCTACACCTTC. This codes for CASSVGQGLGYGYTF. The complete variable domain, with remaining parts taken from reference TRBV5-1 and TRBJ1-2, reads KAGVTQTPRYLIKTRGQQVTLSCSPISGHRSVSWYQQTPGQGLQFLFEYFSETQRNKGNFPGRFSGRQFSNSRSEMNVSTLELGDSALYLCASSVGQGLGYGYTFGSGTRLTVV.

This clone was seen at least ten times. This chain uses TRBV7-2 with TRBJ2-7, with D perhaps matching TRBD2 (5 bases). Germline loops: CDR1 SGHTA, CDR2 FQGNSA. The ends were cut back, 5 bases at V and 2 bases at J, with 10 bases in the middle. The CDR3 consists of 13 residues. CDR3 DNA sequence: TGTGCCAGCAGCGTAGGAGGAGCCTACGAGCAGTACTTC. Amino acid sequence: CASSVGGAYEQYF.

This clone appeared a few times. Possible read error: a much larger clone is one base away. V is TRBV4-2 and J is TRBJ2-6, with D possibly TRBD2 on 7 matching bases. The germline V gene encodes CDR1 LGHNA and CDR2 YNFKEQ. The CDR3 totals 17 residues. Trimming took off 1 base at V and 2 bases at J, with 12 bases between the two ends. The CDR3 spells CASSQVGGAPGANVLTF. The CDR3 DNA sequence: TGTGCCAGCAGCCAAGTGGGGGGGGCCCCTGGGGCCAACGTCCTGACTTTC.

The chain uses TRBV7-8 and TRBJ2-1, with D possibly matching TRBD2 (7 bases). Germline assignment: CDR1 SGHVS and CDR2 FQNEAQ. Trimming removed 6 bases at V and 2 bases at J, with 11 bases between. CDR3 size: 14 residues. The CDR3 nucleotides are TGTGCCAGCAGTCGGGGGGCCGCCTACAATGAGCAGTTCTTC. Its protein is CASSRGAAYNEQFF.

The chain carries TRBV6-1 and TRBJ1-2; D is unclear. The CDR3 runs 12 residues. V shed 6 bases and J shed 12 bases, with 17 bases lying between them. CDR1 is MNHNS and CDR2 is SASEGT in the germline V gene. The DNA of the CDR3 is TGTGCCAGCAGAAAGACCCTGGCGGAGGACACCTTC. Its protein is CASRKTLAEDTF.

V and J are TRBV6-1 and TRBJ2-7; TRBD2 matches 10 bases. With V trimmed by 2 bases and J by 4 bases, 5 bases remained unmatched. CDR1 MNHNS and CDR2 SASEGT come from the germline V gene. The CDR3 has 15 amino acids. CDR3 in amino acids: CASSEILAGQYEQYF. The CDR3, as DNA: TGTGCCAGCAGTGAAATACTAGCGGGGCAATACGAGCAGTACTTC.

V usage is TRBV15 and J usage is TRBJ2-1; a possible D gene is TRBD2 (6 bases). The CDR3 is 17 amino acids. CDR1 and CDR2 from the germline V gene are LNHNV and YYDKDF (reference sequence). The V end was cut by 4 bases, the J end by 6 bases, with 22 bases between. CDR3 loop: CATSKFSGWIPGNEQFF. CDR3 in DNA: TGTGCCACCAGCAAGTTTAGCGGTTGGATCCCTGGCAATGAGCAGTTCTTC.

This clone occurred many times. The chain recombines TRBV10-3 with TRBJ1-2, with a weak D call TRBD1 (5 bases). Germline assignment: CDR1 ENHRY and CDR2 SYGVKD. This CDR3 is built from 13 residues. Trimming cost V 0 bases and J 7 bases, with 9 bases left between them. The CDR3 spells CAISESRGAGYTF. The CDR3 DNA is TGTGCCATCAGTGAGTCAAGGGGAGCTGGCTACACCTTC.